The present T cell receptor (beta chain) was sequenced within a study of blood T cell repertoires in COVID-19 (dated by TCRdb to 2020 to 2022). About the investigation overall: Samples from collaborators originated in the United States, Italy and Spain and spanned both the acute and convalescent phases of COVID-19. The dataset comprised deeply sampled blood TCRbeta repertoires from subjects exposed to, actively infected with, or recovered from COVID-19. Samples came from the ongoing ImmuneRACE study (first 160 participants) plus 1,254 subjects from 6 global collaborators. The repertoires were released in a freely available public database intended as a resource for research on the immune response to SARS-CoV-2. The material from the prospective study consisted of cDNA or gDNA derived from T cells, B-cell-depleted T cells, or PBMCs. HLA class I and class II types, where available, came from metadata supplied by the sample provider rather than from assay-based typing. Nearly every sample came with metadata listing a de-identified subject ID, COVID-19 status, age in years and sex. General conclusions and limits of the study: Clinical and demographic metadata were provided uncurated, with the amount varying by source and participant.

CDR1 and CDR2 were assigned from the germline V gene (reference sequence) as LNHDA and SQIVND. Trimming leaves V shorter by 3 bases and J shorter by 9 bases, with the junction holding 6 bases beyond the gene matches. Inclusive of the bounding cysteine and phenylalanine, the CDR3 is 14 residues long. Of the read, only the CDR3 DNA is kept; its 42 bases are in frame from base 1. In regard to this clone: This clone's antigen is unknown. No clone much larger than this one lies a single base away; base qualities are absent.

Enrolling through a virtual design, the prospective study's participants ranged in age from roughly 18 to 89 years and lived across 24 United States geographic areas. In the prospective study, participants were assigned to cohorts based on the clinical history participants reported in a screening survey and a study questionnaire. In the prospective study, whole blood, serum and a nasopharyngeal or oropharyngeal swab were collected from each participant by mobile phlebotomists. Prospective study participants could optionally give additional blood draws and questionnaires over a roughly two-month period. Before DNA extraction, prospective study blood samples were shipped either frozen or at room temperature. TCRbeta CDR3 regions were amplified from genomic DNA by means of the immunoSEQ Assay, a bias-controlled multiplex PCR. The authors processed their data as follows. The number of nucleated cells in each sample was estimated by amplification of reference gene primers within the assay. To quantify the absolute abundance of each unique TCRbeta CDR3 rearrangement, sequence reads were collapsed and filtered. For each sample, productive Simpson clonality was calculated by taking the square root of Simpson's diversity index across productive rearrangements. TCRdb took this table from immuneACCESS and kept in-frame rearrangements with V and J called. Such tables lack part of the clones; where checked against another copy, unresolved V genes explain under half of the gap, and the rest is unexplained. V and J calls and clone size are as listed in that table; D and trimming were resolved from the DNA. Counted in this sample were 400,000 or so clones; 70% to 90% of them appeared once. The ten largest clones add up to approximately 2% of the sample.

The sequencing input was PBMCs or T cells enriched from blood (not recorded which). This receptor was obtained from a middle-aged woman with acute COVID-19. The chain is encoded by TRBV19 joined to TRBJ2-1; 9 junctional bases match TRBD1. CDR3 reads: CASSIGQGLGEQFF. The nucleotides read TGTGCCAGTAGTATCGGACAGGGGTTAGGTGAGCAGTTCTTC.